The next 20 T cell receptor beta chains were all read from a single sample in a study of shared clonotypes between healthy human individuals. TCRdb keeps only in-frame clones here, not all; method: immunoSEQ multiplex PCR. The sample has 2.5 million or so clones; approximately 94% are singletons. Source material: naive CD4+ T cells sorted from blood. Subset here: CD45RA+ positively selected. The receptors were gathered from a man younger than 35 in good health.

V gene TRBV21-1 combines with J gene TRBJ2-7; the table assigns TRBD1, which was not confirmed against the DNA. TRBV21-1 is a known pseudogene. This CDR3 has 14 amino acids. Here the CDR3 reads CASTSGAAFHEQYF. CDR3 nucleotide sequence: TGTGCCAGCACCAGTGGGGCGGCCTTCCACGAGCAGTACTTC.

This clone was recorded only once. The CDR3 DNA sequence: TGTGCCAGCAGATTCAGGGAGAACTATGGCTACACCTTC. This codes for CASRFRENYGYTF. The gene calls are TRBV6-5 and TRBJ1-2; the D gene is possibly TRBD1 (5 bases). V was shortened by 6 bases and J by 2 bases, with 10 bases between the two germline ends. The CDR3 is 13 amino acids. Germline V gives CDR1 MNHEY, CDR2 SVGAGI.

In regard to this clone: Other nucleotide sequences in the sample specify the same CDR3. CDR3 loop: CASSLDSHYEQYF. CDR3 coding DNA: TGTGCCAGCAGCTTGGACAGCCACTACGAGCAGTACTTC. The V and J genes are TRBV11-2 and TRBJ2-7; a weak D match, TRBD1 (6 bases). Trimming removed 3 bases from V and 3 bases from J, with 9 bases in between. CDR3 length equals 13 residues. Germline V gene lookup returns CDR1 SGHAT and CDR2 FQNNGV.

DNA of the CDR3: TGTGCCAGCAGCCAAAGGGTGTCCTACGAGCAGTACTTC. Its protein is CASSQRVSYEQYF. The chain combines TRBV11-2 with TRBJ2-7; no reliable D call. Trimming took off 5 bases at V and 1 base at J, with 9 bases between the two ends. Germline V CDR1 and CDR2: SGHAT, FQNNGV. The CDR3 extends over 13 amino acids. Complete variable domain (other parts from reference TRBV11-2 and TRBJ2-7): EAGVAQSPRYKIIEKRQSVAFWCNPISGHATLYWYQQILGQGPKLLIQFQNNGVVDDSQLPKDRFSAERLKGVDSTLKIQPAKLEDSAVYLCASSQRVSYEQYFGPGTRLTVT.

J is TRBJ1-2 and V is TRBV10-3; D is unresolved. The ends were cut back, 4 bases at V and 0 bases at J, with 9 bases in the middle. The CDR3 has 14 residues. The germline V gene encodes CDR1 ENHRY and CDR2 SYGVKD. The CDR3 nucleotides are TGTGCCATCAGTGGTGTCGGGACTAACTATGGCTACACCTTC. Translation gives CAISGVGTNYGYTF.

This rearrangement joins TRBV5-1 to TRBJ2-5, with a weak D call TRBD2 (5 bases). CDR1 and CDR2 (germline): SGHRS, YFSETQ. This CDR3 has 15 amino acids. Trimming took 0 bases from V and 4 from J, leaving 13 bases between them. The CDR3 coding sequence is TGCGCCAGCAGCTTGGCTAGCCAGTCCTCAGAGACCCAGTACTTC. It is translated as CASSLASQSSETQYF.

A single count supports this clone. The CDR3 spells CATSDRGLSGANVLTF. CDR3 DNA sequence: TGTGCCACATCGGACAGGGGGCTTTCTGGGGCCAACGTCCTGACTTTC. This chain links TRBV2 with TRBJ2-6; 11 bases align to TRBD1. V shed 10 bases, J shed 1 base, and the junction held 6 bases outside the gene matches. CDR1 is SNHLY, CDR2 FYNNEI, per germline. This CDR3 comprises 16 residues. Full variable domain (remainder filled in from reference TRBV2 and TRBJ2-6): EPEVTQTPSHQVTQMGQEVILRCVPISNHLYFYWYRQILGQKVEFLVSFYNNEISEKSEIFDDQFSVERPDGSNFTLKIRSTKLEDSAMYFCATSDRGLSGANVLTFGAGSRLTVL.

As for this clone: Other DNA sequences in the same sample also yield this CDR3. The chain uses TRBV29-1 and TRBJ1-1; no clear D. V lost 6 bases, J lost 3 bases, and 8 bases lay in between. Germline CDR1 and CDR2: SQVTM and ANQGSEA. The CDR3 covers 11 residues. This CDR3 is CSVRRDTEAFF. In DNA form, the CDR3 reads TGCAGCGTCCGTAGGGACACTGAAGCTTTCTTT.

The chain recombines TRBV10-2 with TRBJ2-2; D could derive from TRBD1 or TRBD2 (6 bases each). CDR1 WSHSY and CDR2 SAAADI come from the germline V gene. V was clipped by 11 bases and J by 3 bases, with 16 bases between them. The CDR3 runs to 14 residues. CDR3 sequence (DNA): TGCGCCGCTCGTGACAGGAGGGACACCGGGGAGCTGTTTTTT. Amino acids: CAARDRRDTGELFF.

The chain combines TRBV5-1 with TRBJ2-4; D is possibly TRBD2 (6 bases). The CDR3 covers 14 residues. V shed 5 bases and J shed 7 bases, with 16 bases lying between them. Germline V gives CDR1 SGHRS, CDR2 YFSETQ. The CDR3, as DNA: TGCGCCAGCAGTCTGGAGGGGAAGGTCAACATTCAGTACTTC. Translation: CASSLEGKVNIQYF.

This chain uses TRBV5-4 with TRBJ2-4, with 10 bases that match TRBD2. Per germline, CDR1 SGHNT and CDR2 YYREEE (reference sequence). The CDR3 spans 15 residues. Trimming cost V 4 bases and J 7 bases; bases outside gene matches: 8. CDR3 protein: CASSDPQAGGNIQYF. In DNA form, the CDR3 reads TGTGCCAGCAGCGACCCCCAAGCGGGGGGGAACATTCAGTACTTC.

The V and J genes are TRBV6-6 and TRBJ2-7, with 9 nucleotides matching TRBD2. After removal of 7 bases from V and 6 bases from J, the junction contained 7 bases not matched to a gene. CDR3 length: 13 amino acids. Germline V lookup: CDR1 MNHNY, CDR2 SVGAGI (reference sequence). The CDR3 DNA sequence: TGTGCCAGCAAGCGGGGGGCCGAGGGCGAGCAGTACTTC. Its protein product is CASKRGAEGEQYF.

DNA of the CDR3: TGCGCCAGCAGCCAGCTCGACAGGGGGAAATACTCCTACGAGCAGTACTTC. It translates to CASSQLDRGKYSYEQYF. The genes are TRBV4-1 and TRBJ2-7, with 9 bases identical to TRBD1. In germline, CDR1 is MGHRA, CDR2 YSYEKL. J was trimmed by 0 bases and V by 3 bases; bases with no gene match: 9. CDR3 length: 17 amino acids.

This chain uses TRBV5-1 with TRBJ2-3; a weak D match, TRBD1 (5 bases). Looked up from germline, CDR1 is SGHRS and CDR2 is YFSETQ. This CDR3 is built from 15 residues. With 1 base removed from V and 2 bases from J, the gap between germline ends came to 11 bases. The CDR3 is CASSLSQGFTDTQYF. The DNA for the CDR3 is TGCGCCAGCAGCTTGTCGCAGGGCTTCACAGATACGCAGTATTTT.

This clone was counted only a few times. The chain recombines TRBV5-1 with TRBJ2-2, with TRBD1 as a possible D gene (7 bases). Germline CDR1 is SGHRS and CDR2 is YFSETQ. V shed 3 bases and J shed 10 bases, with 19 bases lying between them. The CDR3 consists of 15 residues. CDR3 nucleotides: TGCGCCAGCAGCTCCCCGGACAGGACTAATTCGGAGCTGTTTTTT. Protein product: CASSSPDRTNSELFF.

The rearrangement joins TRBV11-2 to TRBJ1-2; D is unresolved. The length of the CDR3 is 16 residues. Per germline, CDR1 SGHAT and CDR2 FQNNGV. Trimming left V 4 bases short and J 0 bases short, with 15 bases between. CDR3 in DNA: TGTGCCAGCAGCTCCCTACTCATCTTAGCTAACTATGGCTACACCTTC. Amino acids: CASSSLLILANYGYTF.

The rearrangement uses TRBV4-1 and TRBJ2-3; TRBD2 is a possible D gene (5 bases). Trimming stripped 4 bases from V and 5 bases from J, with 22 bases between. CDR3 size: 17 residues. Germline V lookup: CDR1 MGHRA, CDR2 YSYEKL. The chain's CDR3 is CASSPERTRDGGDTQYF. In nucleotides, the CDR3 is TGCGCCAGCAGCCCAGAGCGTACTAGGGATGGAGGAGATACGCAGTATTTT.

The chain has TRBV7-2 and TRBJ2-3; TRBD1 matches 8 bases. The junction had 2 bases not matched to a gene; V was cut back by 4 bases and J by 2 bases. From germline, CDR1 is SGHTA and CDR2 FQGNSA. The CDR3 runs 14 residues. The CDR3 coding sequence is TGTGCCAGCAGCTGGGACAGGTTCACAGATACGCAGTATTTT. It yields the protein CASSWDRFTDTQYF.

The chain couples TRBV5-1 to TRBJ2-7, with TRBD1 identical over 9 bases. V was pared by 0 bases and J by 2 bases, with 3 bases of the junction left unmatched. CDR1 is SGHRS, CDR2 YFSETQ, per germline. CDR3 size: 15 residues. CDR3 loop: CASSLGWTGAYEQYF. CDR3 DNA: TGCGCCAGCAGCTTGGGTTGGACAGGGGCCTACGAGCAGTACTTC.

A remark on this clone: Additional DNA sequences in this sample encode the identical CDR3. CDR3 sequence: CASTLGAGNTIYF. The CDR3, as DNA: TGTGCCAGCACGTTAGGGGCTGGAAACACCATATATTTT. The V and J genes are TRBV28 and TRBJ1-3; perhaps TRBD1 as D (5 bases). This CDR3 contains 13 residues. Germline loops: CDR1 MDHEN, CDR2 SYDVKM. V was trimmed by 7 bases and J by 2 bases, leaving 9 bases between them.